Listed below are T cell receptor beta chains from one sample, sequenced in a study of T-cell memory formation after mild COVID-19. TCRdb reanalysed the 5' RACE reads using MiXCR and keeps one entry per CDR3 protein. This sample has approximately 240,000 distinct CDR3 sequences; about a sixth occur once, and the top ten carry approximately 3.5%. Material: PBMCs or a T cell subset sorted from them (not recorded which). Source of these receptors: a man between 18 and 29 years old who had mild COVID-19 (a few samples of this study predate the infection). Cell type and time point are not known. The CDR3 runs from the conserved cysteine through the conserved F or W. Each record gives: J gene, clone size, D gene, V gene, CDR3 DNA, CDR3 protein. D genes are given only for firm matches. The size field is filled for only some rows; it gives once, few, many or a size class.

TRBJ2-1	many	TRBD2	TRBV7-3	TGTGCCAGCAGCCCCTTAGCGGGGGCCGGCAATGAGCAGTTCTTC	CASSPLAGAGNEQFF
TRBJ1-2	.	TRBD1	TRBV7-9	TGTGCCAGCAGCTTTAAAACAGGGGGCGCTTGGTATGGCTACACCTTC	CASSFKTGGAWYGYTF
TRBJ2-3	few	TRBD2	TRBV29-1	TGCAGCGTTTGGAAAGCGGGGGTCACAGATACGCAGTATTTT	CSVWKAGVTDTQYF
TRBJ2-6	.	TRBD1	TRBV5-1	TGCGCCAGCAGCTCCCTTTCTGGACAGGGGGTGGCTGGGGCCAACGTCCTGACTTTC	CASSSLSGQGVAGANVLTF
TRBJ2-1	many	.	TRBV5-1	TGCGCCAGCAGCTTGATGGACGGGAGCTCCTACAATGAGCAGTTCTTC	CASSLMDGSSYNEQFF
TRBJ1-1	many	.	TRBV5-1	TGCGCCAGCAGCCCCTGGGGGGGCAACACTGAAGCTTTCTTT	CASSPWGGNTEAFF
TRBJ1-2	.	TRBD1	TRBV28	TGTGCCAGCAGCCAGGGACAGGGGGTTTTTGGCTACACCTTC	CASSQGQGVFGYTF
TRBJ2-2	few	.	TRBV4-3	TGCGCCAGCAGCCAATTCGGTTGGCGGAACACCGGGGAGCTGTTTTTT	CASSQFGWRNTGELFF
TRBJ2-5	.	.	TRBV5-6	TGTGCCAGCACCTTTCAGGCAGCTGCGGAGACCCAGTACTTC	CASTFQAAAETQYF
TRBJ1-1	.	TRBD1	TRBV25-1	TGTGCCAGCGGATTATCAGGGGGCACTGAAGCTTTCTTT	CASGLSGGTEAFF
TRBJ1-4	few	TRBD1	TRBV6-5	TGTGCCAGCAGTTACCCCGGGACAGCAAAACTGTTTTTT	CASSYPGTAKLFF
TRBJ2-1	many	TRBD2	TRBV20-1	TGCAGTGCTAGAGATCTCGAAATAGCGGGGGGGCCTAATGAGCAGTTCTTC	CSARDLEIAGGPNEQFF
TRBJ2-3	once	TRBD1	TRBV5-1	TGCGCCAGCAGACTACAGGGGCTGACAGATACGCAGTATTTT	CASRLQGLTDTQYF
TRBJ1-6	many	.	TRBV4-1	TGCGCCAGCAGCCAAGATCGGGGGGCTCATAATTCACCCCTCCACTTT	CASSQDRGAHNSPLHF
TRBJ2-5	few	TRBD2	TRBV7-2	TGTGCCAGCAGCCACACTAGCGGGGCGTACCAAGAGACCCAGTACTTC	CASSHTSGAYQETQYF
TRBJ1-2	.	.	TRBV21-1	TGTGATACCCAACTTCGGGGGTTTAACTATGGCTACACCTTC	CDTQLRGFNYGYTF
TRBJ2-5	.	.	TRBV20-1	TGCAGTGCCCCTAGGACTGTTCTCGAGACCCAGTACTTC	CSAPRTVLETQYF
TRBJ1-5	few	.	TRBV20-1	TGCAGTGCCCAAACAACTGGCGTCAATCAGCCCCAGCATTTT	CSAQTTGVNQPQHF
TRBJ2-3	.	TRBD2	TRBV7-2	TGTGCCAGCAGCTTAGCGCGGGCGGGGGGCACAGATACGCAGTATTTT	CASSLARAGGTDTQYF
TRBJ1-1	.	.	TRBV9	TGTGCCAGCAGCGCTAGCTCTTATGACGGTGAAGCTTTCTTT	CASSASSYDGEAFF
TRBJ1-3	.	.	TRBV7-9	TGTGCCAGCAGCTTACTGGGGGGCTCTGGAAACACCATATATTTT	CASSLLGGSGNTIYF
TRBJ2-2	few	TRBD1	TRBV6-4	TGTGCCGGTTGGGACAGGACCATCACCGGGGAGCTGTTTTTT	CAGWDRTITGELFF
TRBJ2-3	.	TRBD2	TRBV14	TGTGCCAGCAGCCAAGTCGGGGGGGCCTGGGATACGCAGTATTTT	CASSQVGGAWDTQYF
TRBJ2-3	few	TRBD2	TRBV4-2	TGTGCCAGCAGCCCCTGGAGCGGGGGAGTCCTTGGCACAGATACGCAGTATTTT	CASSPWSGGVLGTDTQYF
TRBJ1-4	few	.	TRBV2	TGTGCCAGCTCGAGGGAAGGGGAAAAACTGTTTTTT	CASSREGEKLFF
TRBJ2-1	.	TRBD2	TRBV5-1	TGCGCCAGCAGCCCTCCGGGACTAAGTTTCTACAATGAGCAGTTCTTC	CASSPPGLSFYNEQFF
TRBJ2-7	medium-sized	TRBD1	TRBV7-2	TGTGCCAGCAGCTCCGGGACAGATTACTACGAGCAGTACTTC	CASSSGTDYYEQYF
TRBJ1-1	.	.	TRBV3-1	TGTGCCAGCAGCCAAGAAGTTTGGGGTGAAGCTTTCTTT	CASSQEVWGEAFF
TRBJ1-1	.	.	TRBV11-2	TGTGCCAGCAGCTTAATTAGAGGGTCCAGCACTGAAGCTTTCTTT	CASSLIRGSSTEAFF
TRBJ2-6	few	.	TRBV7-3	TGTGCCAGCAGCGAACCCGTCGGGGCGGCTGGGGCCAACGTCCTGACTTTC	CASSEPVGAAGANVLTF
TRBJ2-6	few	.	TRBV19	TGTGCCAGTAGTACCGGGTCTTTGCCCGGGGCCAACGTCCTGACTTTC	CASSTGSLPGANVLTF